The following is a TCR beta chain sequence with its context. Its antigen is currently not known. No clone much larger than this one lies a single base away; base qualities are absent. The sample comes from a study of blood T cell repertoires in COVID-19 (dated by TCRdb to the early 2020s). General notes on the study: Samples from collaborators originated in the United States, Italy and Spain and spanned both the acute and convalescent phases of COVID-19. The material from the prospective study consisted of cDNA or gDNA derived from T cells, B-cell-depleted T cells, or PBMCs. The dataset comprised deeply sampled blood TCRbeta repertoires from subjects exposed to, actively infected with, or recovered from COVID-19. The repertoires were released in a freely available public database meant as a resource for research on the immune response to SARS-CoV-2. Samples were obtained from the ongoing ImmuneRACE study (first 160 participants) and from some 1,200 subjects provided by 6 global collaborators. Nearly every sample came with metadata listing a de-identified subject ID, COVID-19 status, age in years and sex. Where available, HLA class I and class II types were obtained from metadata supplied by the sample provider rather than from assay-based typing. What the authors observed across the whole study: Clinical and demographic metadata were provided uncurated, with the amount varying by source and participant.

Sequences SGDLS (CDR1) and YYNGEE (CDR2) are obtained from the germline V gene. The V end gives up 0 bases and the J end 7 bases, leaving 10 bases in the junction not matched to a gene. Counted from cysteine to phenylalanine, this CDR3 has 17 amino acids. Left in the record is the CDR3 DNA by itself, 51 bases read in frame from the first base. TCRbeta CDR3 regions were amplified from genomic DNA using the immunoSEQ Assay, a bias-controlled multiplex PCR. The source study handled its data this way. The number of nucleated cells in each sample was estimated by amplification of reference gene primers within the assay. To quantify the absolute abundance of each unique TCRbeta CDR3 rearrangement, sequence reads were collapsed and filtered. For each sample, productive Simpson clonality was calculated as the square root of Simpson's diversity index across productive rearrangements. TCRdb re-hosts the immuneACCESS table, in-frame sequences only. Its copies lack some clones; in the studies checked, an unresolved V gene accounts for under half of them, and the cause for the rest is not known. V and J calls and clone size come straight from that table; D and trimming were deduced from the DNA. A total of roughly 120,000 clones appear in this sample, about four fifths of them only once. More than 9% of the sample comes from the top ten.

Whole blood was collected in K2EDTA tubes by collaborating institutions according to the institutions' own protocols. Collaborator samples were shipped for TCRbeta analysis as frozen whole blood, isolated PBMCs, or DNA extracted from either sample type. The chain links TRBV9 with TRBJ2-1, with 10 bases in between that match TRBD2. Source material: peripheral blood. The receptor was derived from a woman aged 55-75 years with acute or convalescent COVID-19. The CDR3 has the sequence CASSVGKSGGAGNEQFF. The DNA is as follows: TGTGCCAGCAGCGTAGGCAAGAGCGGGGGGGCCGGAAATGAGCAGTTCTTC.